These T cell receptor beta chains were read from a single sample in a study of early T cells in non-severe SARS-CoV-2 infection. MiXCR was run by TCRdb on the 5' RACE reads, yielding one entry per CDR3 protein. The sample lists fewer than 80,000 distinct CDR3 sequences; more than 9% were seen once. Sequenced: whole blood. These receptors all come from an adult who was a healthcare worker with PCR-confirmed SARS-CoV-2 infection or an uninfected control (not recorded which). Each CDR3 is given with its conserved first and last residue. Fields, in order: V gene, clone size, J gene, D gene, CDR3 protein, CDR3 DNA. D genes are given only for firm matches. Size values are once, few and many counts, or a class for expanded clones, and some rows have none.

TRBV27,many,TRBJ2-2,NA,CASSFLYTGELFF,TGTGCCAGCAGTTTTCTTTACACCGGGGAGCTGTTTTTT
TRBV27,many,TRBJ2-1,NA,CASTEVAGSYNEQFF,TGTGCCAGCACCGAGGTGGCAGGTTCCTACAATGAGCAGTTCTTC
TRBV2,many,TRBJ2-1,TRBD2,CASSSGASYNEQFF,TGTGCCAGCTCTAGCGGAGCCTCCTACAATGAGCAGTTCTTC
TRBV7-8,few,TRBJ2-5,NA,CASSPLDSQETQYF,TGTGCCAGCAGCCCTTTGGACTCTCAAGAGACCCAGTACTTC
TRBV28,many,TRBJ2-3,TRBD2,CASSHIAGIPLDTQYF,TGTGCCAGCAGTCATATAGCGGGAATTCCGCTGGATACGCAGTATTTT
TRBV19,many,TRBJ1-5,NA,CASRGQKYQPQHF,TGTGCCAGTAGAGGACAGAAGTATCAGCCCCAGCATTTT
TRBV7-9,many,TRBJ2-5,NA,CASSSHPRAYQETQYF,TGTGCCAGCAGCTCTCACCCCCGGGCTTACCAAGAGACCCAGTACTTC
TRBV7-3,many,TRBJ2-3,TRBD2,CASSLNSGTSGDTQYF,TGTGCCAGCAGCTTAAATAGCGGGACCTCCGGAGATACGCAGTATTTT
TRBV7-9,NA,TRBJ2-3,NA,CASSPQRTTSTDTQYF,TGTGCCAGCAGCCCCCAGCGGACCACTAGCACAGATACGCAGTATTTT
TRBV28,many,TRBJ2-7,NA,CASSLRGYYEQYF,TGTGCCAGCAGTTTAAGGGGCTACTACGAGCAGTACTTC
TRBV5-1,few,TRBJ2-1,NA,CASSLLSYSYNEQFF,TGCGCCAGCAGCTTGTTGTCCTACTCCTACAATGAGCAGTTCTTC
TRBV5-5,NA,TRBJ1-1,NA,CASSLLTPVGTFTEAFF,TGTGCCAGCAGCCTCCTGACCCCGGTGGGTACGTTCACTGAAGCTTTCTTT
TRBV5-4,NA,TRBJ2-5,NA,CASSLRLLSGQETQYF,TGTGCCAGCAGCTTGAGACTGCTCAGTGGACAAGAGACCCAGTACTTC
TRBV27,many,TRBJ2-2,NA,CASSLVSAGELFF,TGTGCCAGCAGCTTGGTTTCGGCCGGGGAGCTGTTTTTT
TRBV3-1,many,TRBJ2-7,NA,CASSQGTVAVEQYF,TGTGCCAGCAGCCAAGGGACAGTCGCGGTCGAGCAGTACTTC